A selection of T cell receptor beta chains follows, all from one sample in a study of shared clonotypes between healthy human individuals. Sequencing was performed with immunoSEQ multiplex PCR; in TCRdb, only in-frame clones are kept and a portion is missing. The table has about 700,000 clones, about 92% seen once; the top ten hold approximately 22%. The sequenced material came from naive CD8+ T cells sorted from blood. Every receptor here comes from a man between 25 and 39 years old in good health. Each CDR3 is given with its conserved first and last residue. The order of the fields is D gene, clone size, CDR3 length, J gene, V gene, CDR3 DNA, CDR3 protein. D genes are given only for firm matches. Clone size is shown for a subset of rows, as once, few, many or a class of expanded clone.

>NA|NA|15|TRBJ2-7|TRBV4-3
TGCGCCAGCAGCCAAGGACTAGGGTCGAGTGAGGAGCAGTACTTC
CASSQGLGSSEEQYF
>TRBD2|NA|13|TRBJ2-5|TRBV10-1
TGCGCCAGCAGTGAAGCGGGAGAAGAGACCCAGTACTTC
CASSEAGEETQYF
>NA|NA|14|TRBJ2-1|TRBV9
TGTGCCAGCAGCCAAATACTACTCGACAATGAGCAGTTCTTC
CASSQILLDNEQFF
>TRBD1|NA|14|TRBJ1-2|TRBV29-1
TGCAGCGTTGCCACAGGGGCGACTTTATCGGGCTACACCTTC
CSVATGATLSGYTF
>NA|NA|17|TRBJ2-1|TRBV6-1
TGTGCCAGCAGTGAAAACCCGACTGGGCCCTCCTACAATGAGCAGTTCTTC
CASSENPTGPSYNEQFF
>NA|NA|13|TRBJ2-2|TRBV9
TGTGCCAGCAGCGTAGGTCCCACCGGGGAGCTGTTTTTT
CASSVGPTGELFF
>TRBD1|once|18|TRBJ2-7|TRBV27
TGTGCCAGCAGTTCAAGGACAGGCCACGCTTCTAACTCCTACGAGCAGTACTTC
CASSSRTGHASNSYEQYF
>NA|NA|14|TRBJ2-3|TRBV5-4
TGTGCCAGCAGCTTGGAATCGGAAGGAGATACGCAGTATTTT
CASSLESEGDTQYF
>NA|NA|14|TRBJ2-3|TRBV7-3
TGTGCCAGCAGCTTAGGTCAGCACACAGATACGCAGTATTTT
CASSLGQHTDTQYF
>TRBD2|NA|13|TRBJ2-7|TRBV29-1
TGCAGCGTTGTGGGGACTAGCATCTACGAGCAGTACTTC
CSVVGTSIYEQYF
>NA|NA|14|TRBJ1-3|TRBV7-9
TGTGCCAGCAGCCTGGAGGGGTCTGGAAACACCATATATTTT
CASSLEGSGNTIYF
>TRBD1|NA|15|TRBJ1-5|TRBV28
TGTGCCAGCACCACGACAGGGGAGGTTGGTCAGCCCCAGCATTTT
CASTTTGEVGQPQHF
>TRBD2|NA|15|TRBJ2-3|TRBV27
TGTGCCAGCAGTTTGATAGCGGGAGTGGAAGATACGCAGTATTTT
CASSLIAGVEDTQYF
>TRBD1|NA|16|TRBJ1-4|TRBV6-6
TGTGCCAGCAAGTTACAGGGGGGCAATCTGGGTGAAAAACTGTTTTTT
CASKLQGGNLGEKLFF
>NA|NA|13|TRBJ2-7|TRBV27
TGTGCCAGCAGCACAGCCGGGCCCTACGAGCAGTACTTC
CASSTAGPYEQYF